The 11 T cell receptor beta chains given below trace back to one sample, sequenced in a study of cytomegalovirus exposure and HLA in healthy donors. PCR employed 60 Vbeta and 13 Jbeta primers. Profiling relied on immunoSEQ multiplex PCR, and the TCRdb table lists in-frame clones only, not all of them. The clone table shows around 200,000 clones, with the ten largest holding roughly 1.2%. The sample consisted of PBMCs. These receptors originate from a girl aged 2-15 years in good health and CMV-seropositive.

DNA for the CDR3: TGTGCCAGCTCACCTCCAAGGGGTCACACCGGGGAGCTGTTTTTT. Encoded protein: CASSPPRGHTGELFF. The chain is built from TRBV18 and TRBJ2-2; possibly TRBD1 for D (5 bases). Trimming took off 3 bases at V and 3 bases at J, with 11 bases between the two ends. Germline-derived CDR1 and CDR2 are KGHSH and LQKENI. This CDR3 comprises 15 residues.

A note on this clone: A read error may account for a junction end that differs from germline. The chain employs TRBV7-7 and TRBJ2-7; possibly TRBD2 for D (6 bases). The CDR3 has 13 amino acids. The germline gives CDR1 SSHAT, CDR2 FNYEAQ (reference sequence). The CDR3 DNA reads TGTGCTAGCAGCCCGGGACTGGGGTACGAGCAGTACTTC. Its protein is CASSPGLGYEQYF.

This rearrangement joins TRBV5-1 to TRBJ2-2; TRBD1 matches 9 bases. Looked up from germline, CDR1 is SGHRS and CDR2 is YFSETQ. J gave up 4 bases and V 4 bases, and 2 bases lay outside the gene matches. The CDR3 runs to 14 residues. DNA of the CDR3: TGCGCCAGCAGCACAGGGGGCCCCACCGGGGAGCTGTTTTTT. Its protein is CASSTGGPTGELFF.

The chain employs TRBV28 and TRBJ2-3; 7 bases fit TRBD2. The germline CDR1 and CDR2 sequences are MDHEN and SYDVKM. V trimming: 2 bases; J trimming: 4 bases; junction bases outside the gene matches: 9. The CDR3 consists of 16 residues. DNA of the CDR3: TGTGCCAGCAGTTTAGTGGTAGCGGGCCTCGCAGATACGCAGTATTTT. Residues: CASSLVVAGLADTQYF. The full variable domain, rest sourced from reference TRBV28 and TRBJ2-3, is DVKVTQSSRYLVKRTGEKVFLECVQDMDHENMFWYRQDPGLGLRLIYFSYDVKMKEKGDIPEGYSVSREKKERFSLILESASTNQTSMYLCASSLVVAGLADTQYFGPGTRLTVL.

J is TRBJ2-2 and V is TRBV5-1; no clear D gene. Germline assignment: CDR1 SGHRS and CDR2 YFSETQ. CDR3 length: 15 amino acids. V lost 1 base, J lost 3 bases, and 10 bases lay in between. The CDR3 reads CASSLNSYHTGELFF. The CDR3, as DNA: TGCGCCAGCAGCTTGAATAGCTATCACACCGGGGAGCTGTTTTTT.

V is TRBV15 and J is TRBJ2-7; 7 bases are a match to TRBD1. The germline V gene has CDR1 LNHNV and CDR2 YYDKDF (reference sequence). Trimming removed 4 bases from V and 6 bases from J; junction bases left unmatched: 9. The CDR3 is 14 residues long. The CDR3 protein is CATSTRKTGREQYF. In DNA form, the CDR3 reads TGTGCCACCAGCACGCGGAAGACAGGGCGCGAGCAGTACTTC.

J is TRBJ1-1 and V is TRBV10-3; TRBD1 is a possible D gene (5 bases). The germline V and J ends were trimmed by 7 bases and 0 bases, with 12 bases remaining between them. This CDR3 has 14 residues. Germline assignment: CDR1 ENHRY and CDR2 SYGVKD. In DNA, the CDR3 is TGTGCCATCAAGAGCAGGGACTTGAACACTGAAGCTTTCTTT. It is translated as CAIKSRDLNTEAFF.

The V gene is TRBV6-5, the J gene TRBJ2-5, with D perhaps matching TRBD1 (6 bases). V lost 6 bases to trimming and J lost 2 bases, with 16 bases between them. The CDR3 length is 15 residues. Germline V gene lookup returns CDR1 MNHEY and CDR2 SVGAGI. Here the CDR3 reads CASRRGQIQQETQYF. CDR3 bases: TGTGCCAGCAGAAGAGGACAGATCCAACAAGAGACCCAGTACTTC.

Here the CDR3 DNA reads TGTGCCAGCAGCGTCGGGACAGGGAAAGTAAACTATGGCTACACCTTC. Its protein is CASSVGTGKVNYGYTF. The chain employs TRBV9 and TRBJ1-2, with TRBD1 identical over 9 bases. Trimming cost V 2 bases and J 2 bases; bases outside gene matches: 7. In germline, CDR1 is SGDLS, CDR2 YYNGEE. The CDR3 is made up of 16 amino acids.

The chain combines TRBV27 with TRBJ2-3; TRBD1 aligns across 7 bases. Looked up from germline, CDR1 is MNHEY and CDR2 is SMNVEV (reference sequence). The length of the CDR3 is 14 residues. Unmatched junction bases numbered 5, after V lost 6 bases and J lost 2 bases. CDR3: CASSTGETTDTQYF. The CDR3 region has the DNA TGTGCCAGCAGCACAGGGGAAACCACAGATACGCAGTATTTT.

V is TRBV5-1 and J is TRBJ2-5; D not certain. Trimming removed 5 bases from V and 2 bases from J, with 10 bases in between. The germline CDR1 and CDR2 sequences are SGHRS and YFSETQ. The CDR3 contains 13 residues. The DNA of the CDR3 is TGCGCCAGCAGACCGGTACCTCAAGAGACCCAGTACTTC. Translation: CASRPVPQETQYF.